The rows below give T cell receptor beta chains drawn from one sample of a study of regulatory T cells in long-lasting Graves disease. TCRdb redid the calling of the multiplex PCR reads with MiXCR, one entry per CDR3 protein. The repertoire holds 550,000 or so distinct CDR3 sequences, with about 12% as singletons. A further study also used this sample, focusing on T cells in Graves' hyperthyroidism and ophthalmopathy.

This sample comprised peripheral blood mononuclear cells (PBMCs), obtained at new diagnosis, from a patient treated with antithyroid drugs. These receptors all stem from a woman aged 25 to 39 with Graves disease. The CDR3 runs from the conserved cysteine through the conserved F or W. Fields, in order: J gene, V gene, D gene, clone size, CDR3 protein, CDR3 DNA. The D gene is left open where the match is weak. Size values are once, few and many counts, or a class for expanded clones, and some rows have none.

J: TRBJ2-1
V: TRBV20-1
D: .
size: few
CDR3: CSAYTTSNNEQFF
DNA: TGCAGTGCTTATACGACTAGTAATAATGAGCAGTTCTTC

J: TRBJ2-3
V: TRBV5-1
D: TRBD2
size: many
CDR3: CASSSYQAGITDTQYF
DNA: TGCGCCAGCAGTTCCTACCAAGCGGGAATCACAGATACGCAGTATTTT

J: TRBJ2-1
V: TRBV24-1
D: TRBD2
size: few
CDR3: CATSDSLGLAGGGEQFF
DNA: TGTGCCACCAGTGATTCCTTGGGACTAGCGGGAGGGGGTGAGCAGTTCTTC

J: TRBJ2-5
V: TRBV6-1
D: .
size: many
CDR3: CASSGRLVALETQYF
DNA: TGTGCCAGCAGTGGGAGACTAGTGGCCCTCGAGACCCAGTACTTC

J: TRBJ2-1
V: TRBV20-1
D: .
size: many
CDR3: CSAIQGGGYNEQFF
DNA: TGCAGTGCCATTCAGGGAGGGGGGTACAATGAGCAGTTCTTC

J: TRBJ1-1
V: TRBV19
D: TRBD1
size: few
CDR3: CASSTQGGAFF
DNA: TGTGCCAGTAGCACCCAGGGGGGAGCTTTCTTT

J: TRBJ1-6
V: TRBV28
D: .
size: many
CDR3: CASKLGGWNSPLHF
DNA: TGTGCCAGCAAACTGGGGGGGTGGAATTCACCCCTCCACTTT

J: TRBJ2-7
V: TRBV5-1
D: .
size: few
CDR3: CASRGENYEQYF
DNA: TGCGCCAGCAGGGGGGAGAACTACGAGCAGTACTTC

J: TRBJ2-7
V: TRBV6-1
D: .
size: many
CDR3: CASSQIGAGGPYEQYF
DNA: TGTGCCAGCAGCCAGATAGGGGCAGGAGGGCCCTACGAGCAGTACTTC

J: TRBJ1-4
V: TRBV5-1
D: .
size: few
CDR3: CASSLKQGGGEKLFF
DNA: TGCGCCAGCAGCTTAAAGCAGGGTGGAGGGGAAAAACTGTTTTTT

J: TRBJ1-6
V: TRBV4-3
D: .
size: many
CDR3: CASSQDRRIVNSPLHF
DNA: TGCGCCAGCAGCCAAGATCGTCGTATAGTTAATTCACCCCTCCACTTT

J: TRBJ2-1
V: TRBV10-2
D: .
size: .
CDR3: CASSDNPYAGQFF
DNA: TGCGCCAGCAGTGACAACCCTTATGCCGGGCAGTTCTTC

J: TRBJ1-5
V: TRBV27
D: .
size: many
CDR3: CASSLSRTAAQHF
DNA: TGTGCCAGCAGTTTATCTAGGACCGCGGCCCAGCATTTT

J: TRBJ2-3
V: TRBV19
D: TRBD2
size: few
CDR3: CASSILAGAADTQYF
DNA: TGTGCCAGTAGTATACTAGCGGGAGCAGCAGATACGCAGTATTTT

J: TRBJ1-2
V: TRBV18
D: .
size: many
CDR3: CASSPDSLRGYTF
DNA: TGTGCCAGCTCACCAGACAGCCTGAGAGGCTACACCTTC

J: TRBJ1-1
V: TRBV20-1
D: TRBD1
size: .
CDR3: CSARRQGGSNTEAFF
DNA: TGCAGTGCTAGACGACAGGGGGGATCGAACACTGAAGCTTTCTTT